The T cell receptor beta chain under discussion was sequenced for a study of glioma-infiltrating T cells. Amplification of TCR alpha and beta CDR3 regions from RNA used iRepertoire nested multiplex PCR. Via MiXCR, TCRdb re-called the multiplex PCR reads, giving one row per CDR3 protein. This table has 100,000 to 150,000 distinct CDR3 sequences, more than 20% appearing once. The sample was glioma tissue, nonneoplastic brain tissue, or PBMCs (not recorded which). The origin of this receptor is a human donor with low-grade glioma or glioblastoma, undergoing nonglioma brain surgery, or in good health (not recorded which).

Here the CDR3 DNA reads TGCGCCAGCAGCCATGGTTGGGACTACACCTTC. Its translation is CASSHGWDYTF. This chain uses TRBV4-1 with TRBJ1-2; D remains unclear. In germline, CDR1 is MGHRA, CDR2 YSYEKL. The V end was cut by 3 bases, the J end by 10 bases, with 9 bases between. The CDR3 loop spans 11 amino acids.